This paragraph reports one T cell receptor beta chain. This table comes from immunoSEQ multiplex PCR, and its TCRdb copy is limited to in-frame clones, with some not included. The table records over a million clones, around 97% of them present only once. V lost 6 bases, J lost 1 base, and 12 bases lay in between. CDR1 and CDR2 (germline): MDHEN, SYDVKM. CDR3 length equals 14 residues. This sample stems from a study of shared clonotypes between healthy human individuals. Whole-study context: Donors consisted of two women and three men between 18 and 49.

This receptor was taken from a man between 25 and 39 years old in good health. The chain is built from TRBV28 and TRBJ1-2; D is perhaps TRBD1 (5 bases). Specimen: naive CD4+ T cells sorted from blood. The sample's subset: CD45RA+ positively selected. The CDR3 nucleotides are TGTGCCAGCAGCTTCGGGGGACTTAACTATGGCTACACCTTC. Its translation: CASSFGGLNYGYTF.